This T cell receptor (beta chain) was documented in a study of neurological immune-mediated disorders. V gave up 1 base and J gave up 7 bases, with 14 bases separating them. Germline CDR1 reads LNHNV; CDR2 reads YYDKDF (reference sequence). This CDR3 spans 15 amino acids. This clonotype was picked up many times. Each CDR3 protein gets one entry after TCRdb re-called the 5' RACE reads with MiXCR. The data hold about 20,000 distinct CDR3 sequences, with 6% to 8.5% observed a single time. The clonotype comes from a young woman with HTLV-1-associated myelopathy (HAM/TSP). Input material: CD8+ T cells from blood. The gene calls are TRBV15 and TRBJ2-1; the D gene is possibly TRBD2 (6 bases). The CDR3 DNA follows: TGTGCCACCAGCAGAGTCCCGGGAGTAACGAATGAGCAGTTCTTC. It specifies CATSRVPGVTNEQFF.